These 12 T cell receptor beta chains came from one sample sequenced in a study of T-cell reconstitution after alpha-beta-depleted transplantation in children. The library targeted TCRbeta and was prepared with unique molecular identifiers. TCRdb re-analysed the PCR reads in MiXCR, keeping a single row per CDR3 protein. The sample has 500,000 or so distinct CDR3 sequences; about 33% are singletons. The sequences come from PBMCs from the stem cell graft donor, collected from the stem cell graft. The receptors originated from a human donor who donated a stem cell graft to a child with aplastic anemia.

In its sample, this clonotype was seen a few times. CDR3 nucleotides: TGTGCCAGCAGCCCGCCGGTGAGTGAGCAGTTCTTC. Amino acids: CASSPPVSEQFF. This sequence joins TRBV6-2 or TRBV6-3 and TRBJ2-1, with D hard to call. CDR3 size: 12 residues. The germline V gene encodes CDR1 MNHEY and CDR2 SVGEGT. V dropped 6 bases and J dropped 9 bases, with 12 bases sitting between them.

This sequence joins TRBV11-3 and TRBJ1-2; D uncertain. The V end lost 1 base, the J end lost 4 bases, and 10 bases lay between the germline ends. CDR1 is SGHNT, CDR2 YENEEA, per germline. CDR3 length equals 14 residues. The CDR3, as DNA: TGTGCCAGCAGCTTAGGGGGTAGTACCTATGGCTACACCTTC. This sequence encodes CASSLGGSTYGYTF.

The genes are TRBV20-1 and TRBJ1-5, with no clear D. The CDR3 has 13 residues. V shed 3 bases and J shed 0 bases, with 6 bases lying between them. The germline V gene has CDR1 DFQATT and CDR2 SNEGSKA (reference sequence). The CDR3: CSASLGSNQPQHF. CDR3 bases: TGCAGTGCTAGCCTCGGTAGCAATCAGCCCCAGCATTTT.

This clonotype was seen more than once but under ten times. V is TRBV15 and J is TRBJ2-1, with 7 bases fitting TRBD2. The ends lost 0 bases at V and 10 bases at J; junction bases unmatched: 12. This CDR3 has 16 amino acids. Germline CDR1 LNHNV, CDR2 YYDKDF (reference sequence). The DNA for the CDR3 is TGTGCCACCAGCAGAGATCTCAGTAGCGGGTCTTTAGAGCAGTTCTTC. Translated, it gives CATSRDLSSGSLEQFF. The full variable domain, rest sourced from reference TRBV15 and TRBJ2-1, is DAMVIQNPRYQVTQFGKPVTLSCSQTLNHNVMYWYQQKSSQAPKLLFHYYDKDFNNEADTPDNFQSRRPNTSFCFLDIRSPGLGDTAMYLCATSRDLSSGSLEQFFGPGTRLTVL.

The gene calls are TRBV30 and TRBJ1-1, with D unclear. Looked up from germline, CDR1 is GTSNPN and CDR2 is SVGIG (reference sequence). The ends were cut back, 0 bases at V and 8 bases at J, with 16 bases in the middle. The CDR3 has 14 amino acids. The CDR3 loop is CAWSVAGGFLEAFF. The CDR3 DNA reads as TGTGCCTGGAGTGTGGCAGGTGGGTTCCTCGAAGCTTTCTTT.

This clonotype was found a few times. This chain joins TRBV20-1 and TRBJ2-1; D may be TRBD2 (6 bases). Germline assignment: CDR1 DFQATT and CDR2 SNEGSKA (reference sequence). CDR3 size: 13 residues. The ends were cut back, 3 bases at V and 5 bases at J, with 11 bases in the middle. CDR3 amino acids: CSASLGSNNEQFF. DNA for the CDR3: TGCAGTGCTAGTCTCGGGAGCAACAATGAGCAGTTCTTC.

This rearrangement joins TRBV7-9 to TRBJ1-2, with D possibly TRBD1 on 5 matching bases. V was cut by 2 bases and J by 2 bases, with 12 bases left in between. The CDR3 extends over 15 amino acids. Germline CDR1 is SEHNR and CDR2 is FQNEAQ (reference sequence). This CDR3 reads CASSLNAQVNYGYTF. As DNA, the CDR3 is TGTGCCAGCAGCTTAAATGCACAGGTGAACTATGGCTACACCTTC.

This clonotype was found a few times. This chain links TRBV20-1 with TRBJ1-3, with TRBD1 matching over 8 bases. CDR3 length: 14 residues. The germline gives CDR1 DFQATT, CDR2 SNEGSKA (reference sequence). Trimming removed 5 bases from V and 3 bases from J; junction bases left unmatched: 6. The CDR3 DNA follows: TGCAGTGCTCGGCAGGGGGCGGGTGGAAACACCATATATTTT. This translates into CSARQGAGGNTIYF.

This chain connects TRBV19 to TRBJ2-1; D unresolved. In germline, CDR1 is LNHDA, CDR2 SQIVND (reference sequence). Trimming removed 6 bases at V and 2 bases at J, with 5 bases between. This CDR3 has 12 residues. DNA of the CDR3: TGTGCCAGTAGCCCCCCCTACAATGAGCAGTTCTTC. Amino acids: CASSPPYNEQFF. The variable domain in full, with the rest retrieved from reference TRBV19 and TRBJ2-1, is DGGITQSPKYLFRKEGQNVTLSCEQNLNHDAMYWYRQDPGQGLRLIYYSQIVNDFQKGDIAEGYSVSREKKESFPLTVTSAQKNPTAFYLCASSPPYNEQFFGPGTRLTVL.

The V gene is TRBV12-3 or TRBV12-4, the J gene TRBJ1-2; 7 positions agree with TRBD1. This CDR3 is 12 amino acids long. The ends lost 4 bases at V and 5 bases at J; junction bases unmatched: 1. Here the CDR3 reads CASSSTGYGYTF. CDR3 bases: TGTGCCAGCAGTTCGACAGGGTATGGCTACACCTTC.

This clonotype showed up just a few times. The gene calls are TRBV5-5 and TRBJ1-1; D gene ambiguous. The germline V gene encodes CDR1 SGHKS and CDR2 YYEKEE (reference sequence). The CDR3 has 15 amino acids. With 0 bases removed from V and 4 bases from J, the gap between germline ends came to 13 bases. The CDR3 nucleotides are TGTGCCAGCAGCTTGGAGGTTAGCAGCAGCACTGAAGCTTTCTTT. This codes for CASSLEVSSSTEAFF.

This clonotype has more than one count but fewer than ten. The genes are TRBV5-5 and TRBJ2-5; 9 nucleotides match TRBD2. CDR3 size: 14 residues. CDR1 is SGHKS and CDR2 is YYEKEE in the germline V gene (reference sequence). Unmatched junction bases numbered 4, after V lost 5 bases and J lost 2 bases. CDR3 residues: CASSLLAGQETQYF. CDR3 coding DNA: TGTGCCAGCAGTTTACTAGCGGGTCAAGAGACCCAGTACTTC.